This is a list of T cell receptor beta chains from one sample in a study of T-cell reconstitution after alpha-beta-depleted transplantation in children. MiXCR, applied by TCRdb to the PCR reads, yields one record per CDR3 protein. The sample holds 200,000 to 300,000 distinct CDR3 sequences, around 12% seen once. The sample consisted of PBMCs from the stem cell graft donor, taken from the stem cell graft. These TCRs come from a human donor who donated a stem cell graft to a child with acute lymphoblastic leukemia. Each CDR3 is given with its conserved first and last residue. Each record gives: V gene, D gene, CDR3 protein. The D gene is left open where the match is weak.

TRBV7-9,.,CASSPQGVWTEAFF
TRBV6-5,.,CASSYSSPGTEAFF
TRBV27,TRBD2,CASSSLGGGGNEQFF
TRBV28,.,CASEGGTVYEQYF
TRBV20-1,.,CSASRGPGLLSYEQYF
TRBV12-3/TRBV12-4,TRBD1,CASSLGQGRIFF
TRBV6-1,.,CASFGQNNGELFF
TRBV27,.,CASISAGELFF
TRBV7-9,.,CASSLPGPNTEAFF
TRBV3-1,.,CASSHRSGWEKLFF
TRBV27,TRBD1,CASQDRVPLGDYEQYF
TRBV6-1,.,CASFRSSYNEQFF
TRBV11-2,.,CASSSYTGNTGELFF
TRBV10-3,.,CAISQLWNTEAFF
TRBV7-2,TRBD2,CASSFSQRGLYEQYF